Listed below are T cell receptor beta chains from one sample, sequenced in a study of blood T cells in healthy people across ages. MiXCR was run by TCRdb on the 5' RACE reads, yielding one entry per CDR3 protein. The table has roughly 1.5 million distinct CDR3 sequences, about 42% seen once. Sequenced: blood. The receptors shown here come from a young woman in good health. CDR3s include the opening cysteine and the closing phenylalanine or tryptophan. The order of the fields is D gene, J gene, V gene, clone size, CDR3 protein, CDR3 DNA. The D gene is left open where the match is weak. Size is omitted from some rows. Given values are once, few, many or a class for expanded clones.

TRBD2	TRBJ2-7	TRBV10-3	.	CAISESAGAYNEQYF	TGTGCCATCAGTGAGTCAGCGGGGGCTTACAATGAGCAGTACTTC
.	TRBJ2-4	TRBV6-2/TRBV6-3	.	CASSYPKNIQYF	TGTGCCAGCAGTTACCCCAAAAACATTCAGTACTTC
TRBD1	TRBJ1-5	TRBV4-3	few	CASSQEVTGGGQPQHF	TGCGCCAGCAGCCAAGAGGTGACAGGGGGGGGTCAGCCCCAGCATTTT
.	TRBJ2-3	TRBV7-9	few	CASSLFSSDTDTQYF	TGTGCCAGCAGCTTATTTAGTTCGGATACGGATACGCAGTATTTT
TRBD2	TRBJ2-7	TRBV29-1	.	CSVVSGRVSEQYF	TGCAGCGTTGTAAGCGGGAGGGTGAGCGAGCAGTACTTC
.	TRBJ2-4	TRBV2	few	CASSQSSKNIQYF	TGTGCCAGCAGCCAGTCGAGCAAAAACATTCAGTACTTC
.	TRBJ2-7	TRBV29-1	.	CSVEVDPLRDEQYF	TGCAGCGTTGAAGTCGACCCCCTACGCGATGAGCAGTACTTC
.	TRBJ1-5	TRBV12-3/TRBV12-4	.	CASTVAVDQPQHF	TGTGCCAGCACCGTGGCCGTCGATCAGCCCCAGCATTTT
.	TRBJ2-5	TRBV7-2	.	CASSDTLGHQTQYF	TGTGCCAGCAGTGATACCCTGGGACACCAGACCCAGTACTTC
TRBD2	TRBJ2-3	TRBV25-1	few	CASSEWGTSGRSLADTQYF	TGTGCCAGCAGTGAATGGGGGACTAGCGGGAGGAGTTTGGCAGATACGCAGTATTTT
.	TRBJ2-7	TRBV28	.	CASGVRGTYEQYF	TGTGCCAGCGGCGTCAGGGGAACCTACGAGCAGTACTTC
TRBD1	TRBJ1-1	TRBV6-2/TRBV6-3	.	CASSRTGSGNTEAFF	TGTGCCAGCAGCCGGACAGGTTCTGGGAACACTGAAGCTTTCTTT
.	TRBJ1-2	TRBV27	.	CASSPQGHYGYTF	TGTGCCAGCAGTCCGCAGGGTCACTATGGCTACACCTTC
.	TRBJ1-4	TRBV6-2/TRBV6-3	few	CASSSRQLYSTNEKLFF	TGTGCCAGCAGTTCCCGACAGCTTTACTCAACTAATGAAAAACTGTTTTTT
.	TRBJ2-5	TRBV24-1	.	CATRDTEETQYF	TGTGCCACCAGAGACACGGAAGAGACCCAGTACTTC
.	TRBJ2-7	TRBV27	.	CASSLSGQTRYEQYF	TGTGCCAGCAGTTTATCCGGACAGACGCGCTACGAGCAGTACTTC
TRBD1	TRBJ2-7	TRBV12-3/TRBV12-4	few	CASSPPGTDSYEQYF	TGTGCCAGCAGTCCCCCTGGGACAGACAGCTACGAGCAGTACTTC
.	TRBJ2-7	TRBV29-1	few	CSGSDDFSYEQYF	TGCAGCGGCTCCGATGACTTCTCCTACGAGCAGTACTTC
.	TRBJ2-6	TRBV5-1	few	CASSLASSSGANVLTF	TGCGCCAGCAGCTTGGCATCAAGCTCTGGGGCCAACGTCCTGACTTTC